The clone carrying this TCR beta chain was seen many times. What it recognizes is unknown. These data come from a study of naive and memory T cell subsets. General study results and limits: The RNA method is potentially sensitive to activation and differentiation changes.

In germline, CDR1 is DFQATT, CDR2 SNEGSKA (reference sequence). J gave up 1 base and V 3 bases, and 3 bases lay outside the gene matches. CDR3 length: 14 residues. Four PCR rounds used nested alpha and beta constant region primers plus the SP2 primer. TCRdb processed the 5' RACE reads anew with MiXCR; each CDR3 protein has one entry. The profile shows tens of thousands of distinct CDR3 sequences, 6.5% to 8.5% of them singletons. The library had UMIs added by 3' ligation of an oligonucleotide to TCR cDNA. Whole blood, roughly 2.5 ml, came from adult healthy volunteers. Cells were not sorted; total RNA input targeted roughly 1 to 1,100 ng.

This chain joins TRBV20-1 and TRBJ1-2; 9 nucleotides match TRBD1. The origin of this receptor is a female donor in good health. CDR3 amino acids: CSASDRGINYGYTF. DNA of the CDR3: TGCAGTGCTAGTGACAGGGGGATTAACTATGGCTACACCTTC.